The entry that follows covers one TCR beta chain sequence. Its matching antigen is unknown. The second PCR ran 7 to 11 cycles with a sample-barcoded 5' primer and J-beta primers. MiXCR, run by TCRdb on the 5' RACE reads, gives a single entry per CDR3 protein. The table has some 920,000 distinct CDR3 sequences, just over 50% seen once. Germline V gives CDR1 SNHLY, CDR2 FYNNEI. The CDR3 is 14 amino acids. Trimming removed 2 bases from V and 4 bases from J, with 11 bases in between. The study recruited healthy Caucasian donors from Russia who were aged about 6 to 100. Each donor gave roughly 9.1 milliliters of peripheral blood. These data belong to a study of blood T cells in healthy people across ages. Study-level results: Higher diversity, along with more naive CD4+ cells, distinguished long-lived donors from aged donors.

The sequence was collected from a woman between 55 and 75 years old in good health. The chain employs TRBV2 and TRBJ2-5; D might be TRBD1 or TRBD2, each matching 5 bases. The source material was blood. The DNA of the CDR3 is TGTGCCAGCAGTGAATTGTCGGGGACAGAGACCCAGTACTTC. Its translation is CASSELSGTETQYF.